What follows are 27 T cell receptor beta chains derived from one specimen sequenced in a study of CD4 T cells in relation to SARS-CoV-2 and coronaviruses (dated by TCRdb to the early 2020s). The method behind the library was the immunoSEQ multiplex PCR assay. Not all clones reach the TCRdb copy of this immuneACCESS table, which keeps in-frame sequences only. Checked studies attribute under half of the gap to unresolved V genes and leave the rest unexplained. Within this sample are around 28,000 clones, with around 76% of them counted one time only. Around 3% of the sample lies in the top ten. No antigen is known for these receptors. The sequencing sample was made of memory CD4+ T cells from PBMCs, cultured in vitro. This specimen's cell subset or site label, per the study, means: memory (non-naive) CD4+ T cells. These receptors all come from an adult with COVID-19.

V is TRBV2 and J is TRBJ2-2, with 16 bases lining up with TRBD2. CDR3 length: 18 residues. The germline gives CDR1 SNHLY, CDR2 FYNNEI. The V segment lost 4 bases and the J segment 6 bases; nucleotides outside the gene matches: 8. The CDR3 is CASSVGLAGGPGAGELFF. The CDR3 DNA reads TGTGCCAGCAGTGTGGGACTAGCGGGAGGGCCGGGAGCCGGGGAGCTGTTTTTT.

The chain recombines TRBV28 with TRBJ2-7; 12 positions agree with TRBD2. This CDR3 is built from 15 residues. Germline loops: CDR1 MDHEN, CDR2 SYDVKM. With V trimmed by 6 bases and J by 9 bases, 12 bases remained unmatched. This CDR3 reads CASRHSFSSGRGQYF. In DNA, the CDR3 is TGTGCCAGCAGACATAGCTTCTCTAGCGGGAGGGGGCAGTACTTC.

The chain joins TRBV4-1 to TRBJ2-2, with 9 bases identical to TRBD1. V dropped 1 base and J dropped 6; count of bases not matched to a gene: 3. This CDR3 has 15 amino acids. Germline CDR1 is MGHRA and CDR2 is YSYEKL. CDR3 protein: CASSQGRQGAGELFF. Here the CDR3 DNA reads TGCGCCAGCAGCCAAGGGCGACAGGGGGCCGGGGAGCTGTTTTTT.

The J gene is TRBJ2-5, the V gene TRBV18; D remains unclear. This CDR3 is built from 12 residues. V was trimmed by 4 bases and J by 4 bases, leaving 7 bases between them. The germline gives CDR1 KGHSH, CDR2 LQKENI. The CDR3 nucleotides are TGTGCCAGCTCACTGGAACGAGAGACCCAGTACTTC. Its protein product is CASSLERETQYF.

This chain connects TRBV20-1 to TRBJ2-1, with 9 bases lining up with TRBD2. The CDR3 has 11 residues. From germline, CDR1 is DFQATT and CDR2 SNEGSKA (reference sequence). V lost 5 bases, J lost 9 bases, and 2 bases stayed unmatched. In DNA form, the CDR3 reads TGCAGTGCTGAAGCGGGGGGTGAGCAGTTCTTC. This translates into CSAEAGGEQFF.

This sequence joins TRBV12-3 or TRBV12-4 and TRBJ2-3; D gene unclear. V was clipped by 5 bases and J by 5 bases, with 5 bases between them. There are 11 residues in the CDR3. CDR3 bases: TGTGCCAGCAGTGTTAGAGATACGCAGTATTTT. Amino acid sequence: CASSVRDTQYF.

This chain joins TRBV30 and TRBJ1-3; 7 bases map to TRBD1. Germline CDR1 and CDR2: GTSNPN and SVGIG (reference sequence). After removal of 3 bases from V and 2 bases from J, the junction contained 10 bases not matched to a gene. CDR3 length: 16 residues. The DNA of the CDR3 is TGTGCCTGGAGGGAACCGAACAGGGGTCCTGGAAACACCATATATTTT. Its protein is CAWREPNRGPGNTIYF.

The genes are TRBV9 and TRBJ2-1; 7 positions agree with TRBD2. V was pared by 0 bases and J by 5 bases, with 8 bases of the junction left unmatched. CDR3 length: 16 residues. CDR1 is SGDLS and CDR2 is YYNGEE in the germline V gene. CDR3 DNA sequence: TGTGCCAGCAGCGTAGACTTGGGGGGGGTTAACAATGAGCAGTTCTTC. As protein: CASSVDLGGVNNEQFF. The full variable domain, its missing parts supplied by reference TRBV9 and TRBJ2-1, is DSGVTQTPKHLITATGQRVTLRCSPRSGDLSVYWYQQSLDQGLQFLIQYYNGEERAKGNILERFSAQQFPDLHSELNLSSLELGDSALYFCASSVDLGGVNNEQFFGPGTRLTVL.

This chain uses TRBV7-2 with TRBJ2-5; a weak D match, TRBD2 (7 bases). The germline V and J ends were trimmed by 4 bases and 10 bases, with 22 bases remaining between them. CDR1 is SGHTA, CDR2 FQGNSA, per germline. The CDR3 is made up of 15 amino acids. CDR3 sequence (DNA): TGTGCCAGCAGCTCCCGGGACAAAAACCCGGGGGGCCAGTACTTC. This codes for CASSSRDKNPGGQYF.

V gene TRBV28 combines with J gene TRBJ2-7; 7 bases map to TRBD1. The CDR3 length is 13 residues. Unmatched junction bases numbered 6, after V lost 8 bases and J lost 2 bases. The germline V gene has CDR1 MDHEN and CDR2 SYDVKM. CDR3 DNA sequence: TGTGCCAGCGATGACAGGGTCACCTACGAGCAGTACTTC. Its protein is CASDDRVTYEQYF.

The chain employs TRBV28 and TRBJ2-1; TRBD1 agrees at 9 bases. J gave up 4 bases and V 6 bases, and 4 bases lay outside the gene matches. CDR1 and CDR2 from the germline V gene are MDHEN and SYDVKM. CDR3 length: 14 residues. In DNA form, the CDR3 reads TGTGCCAGCAGCCGGGACAGGGAGTACAATGAGCAGTTCTTC. Translating it yields CASSRDREYNEQFF.

In this sample, this clone turned up once. V gene TRBV25-1 combines with J gene TRBJ2-3; D may be TRBD2 (7 bases). Germline CDR1 is MGHDK and CDR2 is SYGVNS. Between the trimmed V and J ends, which lost 7 bases and 2 bases, there was a span of 13 bases. The CDR3 length is 14 residues. CDR3 nucleotides: TGTGCCAGCAAAGGGAGGGGACACACAGATACGCAGTATTTT. This gives the protein CASKGRGHTDTQYF.

The CDR3 DNA follows: TGTGCCAGCAGCAAAGACCCGGACTACAGAATCTACGAGCAGTACTTC. Its translation is CASSKDPDYRIYEQYF. The V gene is TRBV21-1, the J gene TRBJ2-7; the table's D gene call, TRBD2, was not cross checked with the DNA. TRBV21-1 is labeled a pseudogene. This CDR3 is 16 amino acids long.

The genes are TRBV28 and TRBJ2-1, with 8 bases fitting TRBD2. CDR1 MDHEN and CDR2 SYDVKM come from the germline V gene. Germline trimming cut 6 bases from V and 0 bases from J; bases unmatched to any gene: 7. This CDR3 is 16 amino acids long. The CDR3 nucleotides are TGTGCCAGCAGAGATACTAGCGGTAGCTCCTACAATGAGCAGTTCTTC. This gives the protein CASRDTSGSSYNEQFF.

The chain combines TRBV6-6 with TRBJ1-2; TRBD1 matches at 8 bases. V dropped 5 bases and J dropped 8; count of bases not matched to a gene: 10. Germline V gene lookup returns CDR1 MNHNY and CDR2 SVGAGI (reference sequence). This CDR3 region has 14 residues. CDR3 DNA sequence: TGTGCCAGCAGTGGGACCCAGGGGGCGCAAGGCTACACCTTC. Amino acids: CASSGTQGAQGYTF.

The V call is TRBV7-6, the J call TRBJ2-6, with 9 positions matching TRBD2. This CDR3 comprises 19 residues. Looked up from germline, CDR1 is SGHVS and CDR2 is FNYEAQ. After removal of 1 base from V and 4 bases from J, the junction contained 11 bases not matched to a gene. This CDR3 reads CASSLDLAGNFLGANVLTF. CDR3 DNA: TGTGCCAGCAGCTTAGATCTAGCGGGGAACTTCTTAGGGGCCAACGTCCTGACTTTC.

The chain recombines TRBV3-1 (or the pseudogene TRBV3-2) with TRBJ1-2; TRBD1 matches 8 bases. The CDR3 runs 15 residues. The V segment lost 1 base and the J segment 3 bases; nucleotides outside the gene matches: 4. Germline CDR1 and CDR2: LGHDT and YNNKEL (reference sequence). The CDR3 here is CASSQAAQGDYGYTF. The CDR3 DNA reads as TGTGCCAGCAGCCAAGCCGCACAGGGGGACTATGGCTACACCTTC.

This chain connects TRBV5-1 to TRBJ2-2; TRBD1 agrees at 9 bases. The CDR3 consists of 15 residues. V trimming: 3 bases; J trimming: 6 bases; junction bases outside the gene matches: 6. Germline V lookup: CDR1 SGHRS, CDR2 YFSETQ. The CDR3 nucleotides read TGCGCCAGCAGCTCCGGGACAGGGTCGGCCGGGGAGCTGTTTTTT. Protein: CASSSGTGSAGELFF.

The chain is built from TRBV11-2 and TRBJ2-5, with D uncertain. The V and J ends lost 7 bases and 3 bases respectively, with 12 bases between them. CDR1 is SGHAT and CDR2 is FQNNGV in the germline V gene. The CDR3 loop spans 13 amino acids. This CDR3 is CASMSLREETQYF. The DNA for the CDR3 is TGTGCCAGCATGAGCCTTAGAGAAGAGACCCAGTACTTC.

The CDR3 DNA sequence: TGTGCCAGCACCCCGGGCCCTAGAGGCTACGAGCAGTACTTC. Protein: CASTPGPRGYEQYF. The chain employs TRBV7-2 and TRBJ2-7; D is unclear. This CDR3 is built from 14 residues. Looked up from germline, CDR1 is SGHTA and CDR2 is FQGNSA. Trimming pared 7 bases from V and 3 bases from J, leaving 16 bases between.

The J gene is TRBJ1-5, the V gene TRBV7-9, with 9 nucleotides matching TRBD1. This CDR3 comprises 15 residues. The ends lost 0 bases at V and 6 bases at J; junction bases unmatched: 3. Germline assignment: CDR1 SEHNR and CDR2 FQNEAQ (reference sequence). CDR3 loop: CASSLAGQGPQPQHF. The CDR3 DNA reads TGTGCCAGCAGCTTAGCGGGACAGGGCCCTCAGCCCCAGCATTTT.

The chain is built from TRBV5-4 and TRBJ1-6, with D perhaps TRBD1 (5 bases). The germline V and J ends were trimmed by 2 bases and 2 bases, with 11 bases remaining between them. The CDR3 runs to 16 residues. The germline V gene encodes CDR1 SGHNT and CDR2 YYREEE (reference sequence). The CDR3 nucleotides read TGTGCCAGCAGCTTAGGGGCCGGGACCTATAATTCACCCCTCCACTTT. Its translation is CASSLGAGTYNSPLHF.

The rearrangement links TRBV2 to TRBJ2-1; D is uncertain. CDR1 SNHLY and CDR2 FYNNEI come from the germline V gene. This CDR3 is built from 13 residues. The V and J ends lost 2 bases and 3 bases respectively, with 5 bases between them. CDR3 in amino acids: CASSELGYNEQFF. The CDR3 coding sequence is TGTGCCAGCAGTGAACTGGGCTACAATGAGCAGTTCTTC.

This clone was picked up one time. This rearrangement joins TRBV5-8 to TRBJ2-1; 10 bases agree with TRBD2. V shed 4 bases, J shed 6 bases, and the junction held 13 bases outside the gene matches. The V gene's germline CDR1 is SGHTS and CDR2 YDEGEE. CDR3 length: 17 amino acids. CDR3 sequence reads: CASSPRLAGFVSNEQFF. CDR3 DNA: TGTGCCAGCAGCCCTAGACTAGCGGGCTTTGTATCCAATGAGCAGTTCTTC.

This clone was found a few times. The chain uses TRBV6-1 and TRBJ2-2; 7 bases align to TRBD1. This CDR3 is 15 amino acids long. J gave up 3 bases and V 3 bases, and 4 bases lay outside the gene matches. Germline V gene sequence: CDR1 MNHNS, CDR2 SASEGT. Written as DNA, the CDR3 is TGTGCCAGCAGTGACAGGGGGAAATACACCGGGGAGCTGTTTTTT. Translating gives CASSDRGKYTGELFF.

Only a few counts were recorded for this clone. The V gene is TRBV29-1, the J gene TRBJ2-7, with 7 bases matching TRBD2. The length of the CDR3 is 13 residues. Germline CDR1 reads SQVTM; CDR2 reads ANQGSEA. Trimming at V came to 5 bases and at J to 2 bases, leaving 6 bases not matched to a gene. In DNA form, the CDR3 reads TGCAGCGTTTTGACTAGCTACCCCTACGAGCAGTACTTC. As protein: CSVLTSYPYEQYF.

This chain connects TRBV27 to TRBJ1-1; no reliable D call. Germline values: CDR1 MNHEY, CDR2 SMNVEV (reference sequence). This CDR3 is 13 amino acids long. The V and J ends lost 0 bases and 2 bases respectively, with 4 bases between them. The CDR3 bases are TGTGCCAGCAGTTTATCGCGAAACACTGAAGCTTTCTTT. It specifies CASSLSRNTEAFF.